The 15 T cell receptor beta chains given below trace back to one sample, sequenced in a study of T cell responses to AZD1222 COVID-19 vaccine. Repertoires were generated with immunoSEQ multiplex PCR, while TCRdb's copy carries only in-frame clones and drops some. This table has 150,000 to 200,000 clones, 80% to 95% appearing once. Specimen: peripheral blood, collected on day 0 of AZD1222 vaccination. The receptors here all came from an adult in good health.

The rearrangement joins TRBV6-4 to TRBJ2-1; the match to TRBD2 covers 9 bases. In germline, CDR1 is MRHNA, CDR2 SNTAGT. The ends lost 3 bases at V and 2 bases at J; junction bases unmatched: 5. The CDR3 length is 16 residues. CDR3 coding DNA: TGTGCCAGCAGTGATCTAGCGGGGCGTACCTACAATGAGCAGTTCTTC. This translates into CASSDLAGRTYNEQFF.

The J gene is TRBJ1-6, the V gene TRBV19; D remains ambiguous. Germline CDR1 reads LNHDA; CDR2 reads SQIVND (reference sequence). There are 15 residues in the CDR3. Trimming removed 1 base from V and 5 bases from J, with 9 bases in between. CDR3 nucleotide sequence: TGTGCCAGTAGTATAGTGTCCGGAGATAATTCACCCCTCCACTTT. Protein sequence: CASSIVSGDNSPLHF.

V is TRBV29-1 and J is TRBJ2-1; D might be TRBD2 (6 bases). Germline assignment: CDR1 SQVTM and CDR2 ANQGSEA. V dropped 0 bases and J dropped 3 bases, with 12 bases sitting between them. The CDR3 sequence is 15 residues long. Here the CDR3 DNA reads TGCAGCGTTGAAGAGGGGAGGAAGGTCTACAATGAGCAGTTCTTC. Its protein product is CSVEEGRKVYNEQFF.

V is TRBV2 and J is TRBJ2-3, with D tentatively TRBD1 or TRBD2 (5 bases each). The germline V and J ends were trimmed by 8 bases and 4 bases, with 16 bases remaining between them. This CDR3 region has 14 residues. Germline CDR1 SNHLY, CDR2 FYNNEI. CDR3 DNA: TGTGCCAGCCAGGGACGGTCGGAGCCAGATACGCAGTATTTT. As protein: CASQGRSEPDTQYF.

The chain carries TRBV12-3 or TRBV12-4 and TRBJ2-1, with a possible D match to TRBD2 (6 bases). The CDR3 loop spans 12 amino acids. V was trimmed by 3 bases and J by 12 bases, leaving 12 bases between them. Written as DNA, the CDR3 is TGTGCCAGCAGTTTGGGGCGGGGCTCGCAGTTCTTC. It translates to CASSLGRGSQFF.

J is TRBJ2-1 and V is TRBV14; a possible D gene is TRBD2 (6 bases). This CDR3 contains 16 residues. The ends were cut back, 1 base at V and 7 bases at J, with 17 bases in the middle. Germline CDR1 is SGHDN and CDR2 is FVKESK. The CDR3 sequence is CASSQVLASNRNEQFF. In DNA form, the CDR3 reads TGTGCCAGCAGCCAAGTACTAGCTTCTAACCGGAATGAGCAGTTCTTC. The entire variable domain, with the rest obtained from reference TRBV14 and TRBJ2-1, is as follows: EAGVTQFPSHSVIEKGQTVTLRCDPISGHDNLYWYRRVMGKEIKFLLHFVKESKQDESGMPNNRFLAERTGGTYSTLKVQPAELEDSGVYFCASSQVLASNRNEQFFGPGTRLTVL.

The rearrangement joins TRBV3-1 (or the pseudogene TRBV3-2) to TRBJ2-7, with TRBD2 identical over 8 bases. V lost 1 base, J lost 2 bases, and 7 bases stayed unmatched. The germline V gene has CDR1 LGHDT and CDR2 YNNKEL (reference sequence). The CDR3 extends over 16 amino acids. CDR3 sequence reads: CASSQGGLGLPYEQYF. The CDR3 DNA sequence: TGTGCCAGCAGCCAAGGGGGACTAGGTCTTCCCTACGAGCAGTACTTC.

This chain links TRBV6-4 with TRBJ2-5, with 8 nucleotides matching TRBD2. This CDR3 is 15 amino acids long. V shed 5 bases, J shed 5 bases, and the junction held 10 bases outside the gene matches. CDR1 is MRHNA, CDR2 SNTAGT, per germline. For the CDR3, the DNA is TGTGCCAGCAGTTCTAGCGGACTAGCAGGGGAGACCCAGTACTTC. Translating gives CASSSSGLAGETQYF.

This chain uses TRBV19 with TRBJ1-6; D might be TRBD1 (6 bases). The germline V gene encodes CDR1 LNHDA and CDR2 SQIVND (reference sequence). This CDR3 is built from 15 residues. V was shortened by 7 bases and J by 5 bases, with 15 bases between the two germline ends. The CDR3 DNA reads TGTGCCAGTACCCCAACAGGGTTTCATAATTCACCCCTCCACTTT. Its translation: CASTPTGFHNSPLHF.

CDR3 in DNA: TGTGCCATCCCTACCTTCTCAGGGTTCTACAATGAGCAGTTCTTC. This translates into CAIPTFSGFYNEQFF. The V call is TRBV7-9, the J call TRBJ2-1; possible D gene TRBD1, 5 bases. This CDR3 spans 15 amino acids. Germline V CDR1 and CDR2: SEHNR, FQNEAQ (reference sequence). The V gene lost 10 bases and the J gene lost 3 bases, with 19 bases spanning the gap.

The gene calls are TRBV5-4 and TRBJ2-3, with 8 bases matching TRBD2. This CDR3 has 14 residues. Germline CDR1 and CDR2: SGHNT and YYREEE (reference sequence). V trimming: 2 bases; J trimming: 4 bases; junction bases outside the gene matches: 3. The CDR3 DNA follows: TGTGCCAGCAGCTTCAGCGGGAGCGCAGATACGCAGTATTTT. This translates into CASSFSGSADTQYF.

The CDR3 sequence: CASRAGSGNTIYF. CDR3 coding DNA: TGCGCCAGCAGAGCGGGCTCTGGAAACACCATATATTTT. The V gene is TRBV10-2, the J gene TRBJ1-3; D is unclear. This CDR3 region has 13 residues. Deletions cut 6 bases from V and 0 bases from J, with 6 bases between. Per germline, CDR1 WSHSY and CDR2 SAAADI.

J is TRBJ2-3 and V is TRBV24-1; TRBD2 matches 9 bases. CDR3 size: 16 residues. J gave up 4 bases and V 1 base, and 5 bases lay outside the gene matches. Germline V CDR1 and CDR2: KGHDR, SFDVKD. The CDR3 nucleotides are TGTGCCACCAGTGATTTTAGTCCTAGCGGGGCAGATACGCAGTATTTT. It specifies CATSDFSPSGADTQYF.

J is TRBJ1-5 and V is TRBV6-5; TRBD1 matches at 7 bases. Germline lookup yields CDR1 MNHEY and CDR2 SVGAGI. With 5 bases clipped from V and 6 bases from J, the junction kept 4 bases outside the gene matches. The CDR3 sequence is 13 residues long. CDR3 sequence reads: CASSPGGSQPQHF. The CDR3 region has the DNA TGTGCCAGCAGTCCAGGGGGATCTCAGCCCCAGCATTTT.

The chain links TRBV24-1 to TRBJ1-5; D is possibly TRBD1 (5 bases). This CDR3 spans 16 amino acids. With 0 bases removed from V and 2 bases from J, the gap between germline ends came to 10 bases. Germline V CDR1 and CDR2: KGHDR, SFDVKD. This CDR3 is CATSDLGGEGNQPQHF. In DNA, the CDR3 is TGTGCCACCAGTGATTTGGGGGGGGAAGGCAATCAGCCCCAGCATTTT.